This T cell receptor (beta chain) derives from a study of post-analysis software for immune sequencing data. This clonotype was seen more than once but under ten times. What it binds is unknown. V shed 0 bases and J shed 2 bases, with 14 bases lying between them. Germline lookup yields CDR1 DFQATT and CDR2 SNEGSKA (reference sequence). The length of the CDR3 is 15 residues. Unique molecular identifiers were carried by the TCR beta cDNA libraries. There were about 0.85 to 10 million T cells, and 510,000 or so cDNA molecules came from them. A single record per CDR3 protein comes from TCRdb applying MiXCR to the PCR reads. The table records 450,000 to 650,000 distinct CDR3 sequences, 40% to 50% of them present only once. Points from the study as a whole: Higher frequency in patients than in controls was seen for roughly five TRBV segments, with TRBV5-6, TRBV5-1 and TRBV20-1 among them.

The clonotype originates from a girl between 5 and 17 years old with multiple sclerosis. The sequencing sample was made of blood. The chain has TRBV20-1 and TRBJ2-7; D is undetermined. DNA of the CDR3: TGCAGTGCTAGAGATATAACAGCAAAAACCTACGAGCAGTACTTC. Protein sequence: CSARDITAKTYEQYF.